This TCR beta chain derives from a study of CD8+CD57+ T cells in acquired aplastic anemia. The CDR3 totals 15 residues. Germline CDR1 is KGHDR and CDR2 is SFDVKD. Trimming left V 9 bases short and J 2 bases short, with 17 bases between. Before being chosen for sequencing, patients had shown CD8+CD57+ cell expansion by flow cytometry. The study profiled TCR beta VDJ and CDR3 using genomic DNA as template. TCRdb reanalysed the reads using MiXCR and keeps one entry per CDR3 protein. The sample includes about 200,000 distinct CDR3 sequences, less than 75% of them seen just once. The clonotype originates from a human donor with aplastic anemia. The sample comprised sorted CD4+, CD8+, or CD8+CD57+ T cells (not recorded which) from PBMCs. J is TRBJ2-3 and V is TRBV24-1, with D maybe TRBD1 (5 bases). The CDR3 nucleotides are TGTGCCACCCAGGGTTTGACTGGGCTCACAGATACGCAGTATTTT. Residues: CATQGLTGLTDTQYF.